The source of this T cell receptor (beta chain) is a study of control samples from healthy donors and cancer patients (dated by TCRdb to between 2020 and 2021). Preparation of the library involved the immunoSEQ multiplex PCR assay. TCRdb holds this immuneACCESS table with in-frame rearrangements only. Some clones are missing; in checked studies, unresolved V genes explain under half, and the rest has no known cause. This sample holds 130,000 or so clones; roughly nine tenths were observed only once. The ten top clones hold less than 8.5% of the sample. V and J lose 2 bases and 4 bases, and a span of 11 bases separates them. Sequences SGHTA (CDR1) and FQGNSA (CDR2) are obtained from the germline V gene. The CDR3 has 14 amino acids, counting the end cysteine and phenylalanine. Just CDR3 DNA is preserved here, 42 bases in frame from base 1. A remark on this clone: This receptor's antigen is unknown. No much larger clone exists at a distance of one base, and base qualities are not known.

The clonotype was recovered from a man aged 18-30 years in good health. The sample consisted of blood. The chain was built from TRBV7-2 and TRBJ2-5; no confident D gene assignment can be made. The nucleotide sequence reads as follows: TGTGCCAGCAGCTTAAATGGCGCAGGAGAGACCCAGTACTTC. Protein translation: CASSLNGAGETQYF.